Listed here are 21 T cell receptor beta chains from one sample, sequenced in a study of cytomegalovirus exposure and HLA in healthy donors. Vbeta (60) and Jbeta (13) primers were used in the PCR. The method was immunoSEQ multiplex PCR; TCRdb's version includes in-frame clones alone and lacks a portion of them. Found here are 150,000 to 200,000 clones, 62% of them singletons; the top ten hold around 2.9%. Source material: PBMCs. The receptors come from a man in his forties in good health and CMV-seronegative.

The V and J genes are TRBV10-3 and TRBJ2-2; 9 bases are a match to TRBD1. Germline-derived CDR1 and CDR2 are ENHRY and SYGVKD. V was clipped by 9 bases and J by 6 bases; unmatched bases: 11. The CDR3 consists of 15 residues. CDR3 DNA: TGTGCCATTGCGCCGGGACAGGGAACTCCCGGGGAGCTGTTTTTT. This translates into CAIAPGQGTPGELFF.

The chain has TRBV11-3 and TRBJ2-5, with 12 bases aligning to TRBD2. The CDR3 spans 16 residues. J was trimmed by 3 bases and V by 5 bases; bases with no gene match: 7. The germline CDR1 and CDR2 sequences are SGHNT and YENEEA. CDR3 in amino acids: CASSTGLAGPEETQYF. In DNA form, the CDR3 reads TGTGCCAGCAGCACCGGACTAGCGGGACCCGAAGAGACCCAGTACTTC.

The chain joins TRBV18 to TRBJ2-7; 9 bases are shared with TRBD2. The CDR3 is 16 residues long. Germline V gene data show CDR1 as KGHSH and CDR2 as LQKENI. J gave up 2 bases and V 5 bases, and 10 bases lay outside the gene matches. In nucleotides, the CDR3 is TGTGCCAGCTCATCTAGCGGGAACTCCCGCCCCTACGAGCAGTACTTC. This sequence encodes CASSSSGNSRPYEQYF.

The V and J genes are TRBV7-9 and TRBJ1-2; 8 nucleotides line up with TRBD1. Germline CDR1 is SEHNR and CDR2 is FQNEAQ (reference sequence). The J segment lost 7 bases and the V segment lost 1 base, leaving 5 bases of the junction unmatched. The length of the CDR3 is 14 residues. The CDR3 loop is CASSLEDRGSGYTF. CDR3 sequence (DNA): TGTGCCAGCAGCTTAGAAGACAGGGGCAGTGGCTACACCTTC.

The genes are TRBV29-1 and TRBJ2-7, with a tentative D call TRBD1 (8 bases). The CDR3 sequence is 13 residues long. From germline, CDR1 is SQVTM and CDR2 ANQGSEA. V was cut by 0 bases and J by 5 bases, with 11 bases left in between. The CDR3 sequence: CSVEETGGDEQYF. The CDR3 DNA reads TGCAGCGTTGAAGAAACAGGGGGGGACGAGCAGTACTTC.

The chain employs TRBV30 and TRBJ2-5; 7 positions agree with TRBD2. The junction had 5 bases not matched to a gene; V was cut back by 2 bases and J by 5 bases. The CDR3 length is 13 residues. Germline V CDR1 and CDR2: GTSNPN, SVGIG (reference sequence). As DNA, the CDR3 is TGTGCCTGGAGTATCCAGGGAGGGGAGACCCAGTACTTC. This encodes CAWSIQGGETQYF.

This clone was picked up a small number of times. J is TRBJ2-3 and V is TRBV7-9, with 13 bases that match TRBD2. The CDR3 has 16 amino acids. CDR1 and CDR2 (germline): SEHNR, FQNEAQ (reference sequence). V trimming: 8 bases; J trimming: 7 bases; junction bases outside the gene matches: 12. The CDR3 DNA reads TGTGCCAGCGGAAAACCCGGGACTAGCGGGACCAATACGCAGTATTTT. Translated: CASGKPGTSGTNTQYF. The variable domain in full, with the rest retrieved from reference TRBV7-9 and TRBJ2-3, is DTGVSQNPRHKITKRGQNVTFRCDPISEHNRLYWYRQTLGQGPEFLTYFQNEAQLEKSRLLSDRFSAERPKGSFSTLEIQRTEQGDSAMYLCASGKPGTSGTNTQYFGPGTRLTVL.

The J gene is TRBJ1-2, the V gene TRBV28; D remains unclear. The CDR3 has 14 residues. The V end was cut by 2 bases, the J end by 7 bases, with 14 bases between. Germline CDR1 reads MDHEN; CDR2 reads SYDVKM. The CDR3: CASSLSAGRAGYTF. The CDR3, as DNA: TGTGCCAGCAGTTTAAGCGCGGGTAGGGCTGGCTACACCTTC.

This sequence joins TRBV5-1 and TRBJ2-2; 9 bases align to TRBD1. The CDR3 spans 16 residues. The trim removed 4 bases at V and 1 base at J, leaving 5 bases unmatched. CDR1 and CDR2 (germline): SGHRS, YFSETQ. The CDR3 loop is CASSTPGQGNTGELFF. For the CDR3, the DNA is TGCGCCAGCAGCACTCCGGGACAGGGGAACACCGGGGAGCTGTTTTTT.

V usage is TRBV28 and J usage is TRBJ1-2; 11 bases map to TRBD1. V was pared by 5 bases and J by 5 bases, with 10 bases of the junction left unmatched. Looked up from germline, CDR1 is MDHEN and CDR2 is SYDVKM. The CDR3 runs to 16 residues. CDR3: CASSPYPGQGAYGYTF. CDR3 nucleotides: TGTGCCAGCAGTCCATACCCCGGACAGGGGGCGTATGGCTACACCTTC.

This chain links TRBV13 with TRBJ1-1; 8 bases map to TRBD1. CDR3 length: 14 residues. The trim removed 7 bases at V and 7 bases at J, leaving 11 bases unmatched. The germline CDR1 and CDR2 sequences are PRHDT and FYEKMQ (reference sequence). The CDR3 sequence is CASTPDRALLEAFF. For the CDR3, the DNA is TGTGCCAGCACCCCGGACAGGGCGCTACTTGAAGCTTTCTTT.

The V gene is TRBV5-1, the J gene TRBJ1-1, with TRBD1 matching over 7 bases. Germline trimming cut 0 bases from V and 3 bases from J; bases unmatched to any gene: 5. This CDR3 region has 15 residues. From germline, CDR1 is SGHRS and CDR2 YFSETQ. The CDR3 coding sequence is TGCGCCAGCAGCTTGGTTTCGCAGGGGGACACTGAAGCTTTCTTT. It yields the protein CASSLVSQGDTEAFF.

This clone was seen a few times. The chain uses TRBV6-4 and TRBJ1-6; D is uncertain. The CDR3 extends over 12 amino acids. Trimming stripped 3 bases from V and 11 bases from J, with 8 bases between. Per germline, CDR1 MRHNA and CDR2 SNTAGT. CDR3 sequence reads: CASSEERPPLHF. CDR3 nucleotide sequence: TGTGCCAGCAGTGAAGAGAGGCCACCCCTCCACTTT.

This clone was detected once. The CDR3 is CASSVLAGANNEQFF. The CDR3 DNA follows: TGTGCCAGCAGTGTTCTAGCGGGGGCCAACAATGAGCAGTTCTTC. V and J are TRBV6-1 and TRBJ2-1, with 10 bases matching TRBD2. The germline V gene encodes CDR1 MNHNS and CDR2 SASEGT. Unmatched junction bases numbered 5, after V lost 4 bases and J lost 5 bases. CDR3 length: 15 residues.

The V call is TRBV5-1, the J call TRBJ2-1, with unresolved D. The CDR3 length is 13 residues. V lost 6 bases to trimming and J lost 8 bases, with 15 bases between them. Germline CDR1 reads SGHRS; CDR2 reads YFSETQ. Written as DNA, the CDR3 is TGCGCCAGCAACCCGACTCCCTGGGATGAGCAGTTCTTC. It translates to CASNPTPWDEQFF.

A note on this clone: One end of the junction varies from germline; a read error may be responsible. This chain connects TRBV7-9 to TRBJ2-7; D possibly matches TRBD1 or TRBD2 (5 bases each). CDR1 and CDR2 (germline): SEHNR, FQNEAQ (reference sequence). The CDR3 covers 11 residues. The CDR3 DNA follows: TGTTCCAGCAGCAGGGAGTACGAGCAGTACTTC. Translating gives CSSSREYEQYF.

The CDR3 is CASSLDNEQFF. Written as DNA, the CDR3 is TGTGCCAGCAGCCTCGACAATGAGCAGTTCTTC. This chain connects TRBV7-9 to TRBJ2-1; no firm D call. Germline V lookup: CDR1 SEHNR, CDR2 FQNEAQ (reference sequence). The CDR3 runs to 11 residues. V was pared by 5 bases and J by 5 bases, with 4 bases between.

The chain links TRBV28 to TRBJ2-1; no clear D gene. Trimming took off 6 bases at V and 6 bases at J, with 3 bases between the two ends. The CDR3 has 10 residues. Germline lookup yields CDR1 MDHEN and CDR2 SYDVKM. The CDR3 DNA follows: TGTGCCAGCAGGAGCAATGAGCAGTTCTTC. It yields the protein CASRSNEQFF.

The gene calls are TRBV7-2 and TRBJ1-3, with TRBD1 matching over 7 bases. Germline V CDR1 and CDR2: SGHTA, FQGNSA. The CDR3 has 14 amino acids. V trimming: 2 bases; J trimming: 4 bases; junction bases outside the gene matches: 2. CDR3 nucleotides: TGTGCCAGCAGCTTAACAGGGGACGGAAACACCATATATTTT. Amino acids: CASSLTGDGNTIYF.

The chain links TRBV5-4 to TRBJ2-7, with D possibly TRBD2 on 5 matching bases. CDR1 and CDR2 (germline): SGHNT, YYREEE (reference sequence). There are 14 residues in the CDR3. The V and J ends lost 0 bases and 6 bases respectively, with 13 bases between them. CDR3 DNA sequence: TGTGCCAGCAGCTTGGTGGGTTTGGGGAGCGAGCAGTACTTC. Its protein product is CASSLVGLGSEQYF. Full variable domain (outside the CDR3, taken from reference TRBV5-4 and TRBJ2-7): ETGVTQSPTHLIKTRGQQVTLRCSSQSGHNTVSWYQQALGQGPQFIFQYYREEENGRGNFPPRFSGLQFPNYSSELNVNALELDDSALYLCASSLVGLGSEQYFGPGTRLTVT.

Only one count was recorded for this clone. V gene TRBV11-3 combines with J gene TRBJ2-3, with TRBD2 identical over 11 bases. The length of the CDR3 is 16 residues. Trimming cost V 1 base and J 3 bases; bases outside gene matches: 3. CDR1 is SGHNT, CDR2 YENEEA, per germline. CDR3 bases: TGTGCCAGCAGCTTAGGGGCTAGCGGGAGGACAGATACGCAGTATTTT. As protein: CASSLGASGRTDTQYF.